Each of the 4 T cell receptor beta chains below was sequenced from the same sample in a study of cytomegalovirus exposure and HLA in healthy donors. The PCR made use of 60 Vbeta and 13 Jbeta primers. The protocol was immunoSEQ multiplex PCR, while the TCRdb copy is restricted to in-frame clones and leaves out a portion. The ten most abundant clones cover 2.5% to 3% of a sample with 55,000 to 80,000 clones. The sequenced sample consisted of PBMCs. Receptors were obtained from a man in his forties or fifties in good health and CMV-seronegative.

The chain links TRBV5-4 to TRBJ2-5; no reliable D call. CDR1 and CDR2 (germline): SGHNT, YYREEE (reference sequence). Trimming pared 0 bases from V and 3 bases from J, leaving 9 bases between. This CDR3 has 14 residues. Here the CDR3 reads CASSLGQKKETQYF. CDR3 in DNA: TGTGCCAGCAGCTTGGGGCAGAAGAAAGAGACCCAGTACTTC.

The chain employs TRBV6-7 and TRBJ1-3; TRBD1 matches 7 bases. TRBV6-7 is reported as an ORF; its role is uncertain. The CDR3 spans 16 residues. The ends lost 4 bases at V and 1 base at J; junction bases unmatched: 7. The CDR3 reads CASSSRTGVSGNTIYF. CDR3 DNA: TGTGCCAGCAGTTCTCGTACAGGGGTTTCTGGAAACACCATATATTTT.

This chain connects TRBV18 to TRBJ1-2, with TRBD1 matching 9 bases. Per germline, CDR1 KGHSH and CDR2 LQKENI. Germline trimming cut 2 bases from V and 4 bases from J; bases unmatched to any gene: 14. CDR3 size: 18 residues. The CDR3 loop reads CASSPSWITTGGIYGYTF. The CDR3 DNA reads TGTGCCAGCTCACCATCTTGGATAACAACAGGGGGCATCTATGGCTACACCTTC.

J is TRBJ2-1 and V is TRBV6-1; 12 nucleotides agree with TRBD2. Germline V gives CDR1 MNHNS, CDR2 SASEGT. The CDR3 has 19 residues. The V and J ends lost 4 bases and 4 bases, in that order; junction bases with no gene match: 14. The CDR3 protein is CASSVRESSGGGPYNEQFF. The CDR3 region has the DNA TGTGCCAGCAGTGTCAGAGAATCTAGCGGGGGGGGGCCTTACAATGAGCAGTTCTTC.